The rows below give T cell receptor beta chains drawn from one sample of a study of OX40 agonist ivuxolimab in advanced cancers. Some clones are missing from TCRdb's copy, which holds only in-frame ones; the method was immunoSEQ multiplex PCR. Among around 46,000 clones listed, roughly 86% were seen once. This sample comprised CD4+ or CD8+ T cells sorted from blood, obtained in a trial of the OX40 agonist ivuxolimab. These receptors were obtained from an adult with an advanced solid tumor such as melanoma, head and neck, liver or kidney cancer. Each CDR3 is given with its conserved first and last residue. Where a row states a size, it is once, few, many or the class of an expanded clone; other rows omit it.

V gene	clone size	J gene	CDR3 protein
TRBV4-3	.	TRBJ1-2	CASSQGVEQKTNYGYTF
TRBV9	.	TRBJ2-3	CASSVDGGGAFTDTQYF
TRBV27	.	TRBJ2-1	CASRGRDSSYNEQFF
TRBV4-1	.	TRBJ2-2	CASSQRQGTGELFF
TRBV4-1	.	TRBJ2-3	CANSHSSGGTDTQYF
TRBV2	.	TRBJ1-1	CASTPLFSNTEAFF
TRBV7-9	.	TRBJ1-1	CASSRQGALDTEAFF
TRBV11-2	.	TRBJ2-1	CASSAGGFNEQFF
TRBV19	.	TRBJ1-4	CATRGDSNEKLFF
TRBV11-2	.	TRBJ2-5	CASSFYSQEETQYF
TRBV6-5	.	TRBJ1-3	CASSYSREGPGNTIYF
TRBV4-2	.	TRBJ2-1	CASSQESQWGGKKHNEQFF
TRBV6-5	.	TRBJ2-1	CASSTTGDEQFF
TRBV6-6	.	TRBJ1-1	CASSVGQGGTEAFF
TRBV11-2	.	TRBJ2-1	CASSLRGDSYNEQFF
TRBV27	.	TRBJ1-2	CASSHQGPGYTF
TRBV7-9	.	TRBJ1-2	CASSLVTGNYGYTF
TRBV4-3	once	TRBJ1-3	CASSPDSRSGNTIYF
TRBV13	.	TRBJ1-4	CASSLGGGTNEKLFF
TRBV10-3	.	TRBJ1-6	CAISVRGHHNSPLHF
TRBV5-6	.	TRBJ2-7	CASSLGDRSFYEQYF
TRBV5-6	.	TRBJ1-5	CASSFADGSGTGNRPQHF
TRBV28	.	TRBJ2-5	CASTPGDNQETQYF
TRBV9	.	TRBJ2-1	CASSEGYEQFF
TRBV19	.	TRBJ2-7	CASSIAVGVDEQYF
TRBV6-6	.	TRBJ1-4	CASSYSSTLNEKLFF
TRBV23-1	.	TRBJ2-3	CASSQTGTGSTDTQYF
TRBV29-1	.	TRBJ2-1	CSVEAQGGAEQFF
TRBV4-1	once	TRBJ2-5	CASSQDPEETQYF
TRBV7-9	.	TRBJ2-3	CASSPLGGGTDTQYF
TRBV5-4	.	TRBJ2-7	CASSLEGGAYEQYF
TRBV13	.	TRBJ2-7	CASSSSGARRYEQYF
TRBV19	.	TRBJ1-5	CASSYRDLNQPQHF
TRBV5-1	.	TRBJ1-1	CASSLAGGAIPEAFF
TRBV11-1	.	TRBJ2-7	CASSNRLAGYHEQYF
TRBV11-2	once	TRBJ2-7	CASSLQAVRDEQYF
TRBV6-1	.	TRBJ1-2	CASRDGYGYTF
TRBV4-1	.	TRBJ1-5	CASRPFPNPGQPQHF
TRBV5-6	once	TRBJ1-2	CASSLGPGGDYGYTF
TRBV7-2	.	TRBJ2-2	CASSLTGAGELFF
TRBV7-9	.	TRBJ2-5	CAMSDSQETQYF
TRBV7-8	.	TRBJ2-2	CASSLRGLTGELFF
TRBV11-2	.	TRBJ2-4	CASSLGGQQNIQYF
TRBV19	.	TRBJ1-5	CASSSGQGNQPQHF
TRBV11-2	.	TRBJ2-1	CASSLAPGQFSSYNEQFF
TRBV11-1	.	TRBJ2-7	CASSLAAGNYEQYF
TRBV7-7	.	TRBJ1-1	CASSLSGDPTEAFF
TRBV2	once	TRBJ1-2	CASRADRGPGYTF
TRBV19	.	TRBJ1-2	CASSLIPTDTWARGYTF
TRBV11-2	.	TRBJ2-5	CASSFGWGASETQYF
TRBV10-3	.	TRBJ1-2	CAIREDGYLYGYTF
TRBV6-1	.	TRBJ1-4	CATGGQRVNEKLFF
TRBV27	.	TRBJ1-2	CASSSIGTGVSGYTF
TRBV6-6	.	TRBJ2-1	CASSFLVGPMGEQFF
TRBV2	.	TRBJ2-1	CASMNGGTFNEQFF